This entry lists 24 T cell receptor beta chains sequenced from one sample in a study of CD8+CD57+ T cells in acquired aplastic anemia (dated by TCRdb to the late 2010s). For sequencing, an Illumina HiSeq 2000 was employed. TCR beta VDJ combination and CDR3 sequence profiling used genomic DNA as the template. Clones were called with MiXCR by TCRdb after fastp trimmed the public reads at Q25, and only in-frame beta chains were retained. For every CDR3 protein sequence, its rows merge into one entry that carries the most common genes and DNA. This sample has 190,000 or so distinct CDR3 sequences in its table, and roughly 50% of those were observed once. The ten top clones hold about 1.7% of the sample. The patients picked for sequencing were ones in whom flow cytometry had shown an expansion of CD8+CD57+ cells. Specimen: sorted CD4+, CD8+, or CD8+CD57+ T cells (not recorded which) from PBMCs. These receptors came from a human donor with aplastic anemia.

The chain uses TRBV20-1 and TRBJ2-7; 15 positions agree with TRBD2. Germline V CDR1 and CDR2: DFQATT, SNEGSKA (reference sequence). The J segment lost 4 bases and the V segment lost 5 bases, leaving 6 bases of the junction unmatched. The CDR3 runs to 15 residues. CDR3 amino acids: CSAGLAGGRGYEQYF. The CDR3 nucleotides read TGCAGTGCTGGACTAGCGGGAGGGCGGGGATACGAGCAGTACTTC.

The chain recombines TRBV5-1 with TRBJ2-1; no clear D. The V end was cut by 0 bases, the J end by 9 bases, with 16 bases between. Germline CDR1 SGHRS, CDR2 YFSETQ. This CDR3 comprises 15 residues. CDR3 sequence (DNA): TGCGCCAGCAGCTTGGGGGCAGCCGTAGCTACTGAGCAGTTCTTC. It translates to CASSLGAAVATEQFF. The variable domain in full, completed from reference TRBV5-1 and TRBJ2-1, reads KAGVTQTPRYLIKTRGQQVTLSCSPISGHRSVSWYQQTPGQGLQFLFEYFSETQRNKGNFPGRFSGRQFSNSRSEMNVSTLELGDSALYLCASSLGAAVATEQFFGPGTRLTVL.

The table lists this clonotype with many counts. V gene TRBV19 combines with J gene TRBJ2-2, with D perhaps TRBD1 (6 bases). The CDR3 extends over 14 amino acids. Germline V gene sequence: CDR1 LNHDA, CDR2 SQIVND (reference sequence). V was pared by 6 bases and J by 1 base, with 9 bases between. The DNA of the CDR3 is TGTGCCAGTAGGTTACAGGGGAACACCGGGGAGCTGTTTTTT. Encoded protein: CASRLQGNTGELFF.

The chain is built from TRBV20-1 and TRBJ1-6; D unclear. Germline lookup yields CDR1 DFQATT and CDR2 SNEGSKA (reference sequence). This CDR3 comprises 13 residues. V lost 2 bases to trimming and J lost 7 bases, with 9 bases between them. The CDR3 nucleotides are TGCAGTGCTAGAAATACAGCGAATTCACCCCTCCACTTT. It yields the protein CSARNTANSPLHF.

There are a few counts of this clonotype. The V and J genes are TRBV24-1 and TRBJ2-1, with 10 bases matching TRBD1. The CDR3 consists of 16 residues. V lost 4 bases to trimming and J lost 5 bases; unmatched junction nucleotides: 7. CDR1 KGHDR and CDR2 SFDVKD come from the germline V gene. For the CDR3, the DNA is TGTGCCACCAGTGACTACGACAGGGGGCGAAACAATGAGCAGTTCTTC. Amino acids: CATSDYDRGRNNEQFF.

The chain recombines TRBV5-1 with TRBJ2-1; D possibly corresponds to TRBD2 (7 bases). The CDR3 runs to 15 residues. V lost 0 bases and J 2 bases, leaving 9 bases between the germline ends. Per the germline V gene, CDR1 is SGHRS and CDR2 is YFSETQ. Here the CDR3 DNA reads TGCGCCAGCAGCTTGGACGGGGGGCCCTACAATGAGCAGTTCTTC. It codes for CASSLDGGPYNEQFF.

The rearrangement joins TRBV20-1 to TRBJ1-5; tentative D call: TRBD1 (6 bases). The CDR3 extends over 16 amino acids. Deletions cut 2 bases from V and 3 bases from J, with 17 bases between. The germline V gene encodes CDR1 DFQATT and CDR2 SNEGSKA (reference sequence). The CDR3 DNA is TGCAGTGCTAGATCAGGACAGCACCTACACAATCAGCCCCAGCATTTT. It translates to CSARSGQHLHNQPQHF.

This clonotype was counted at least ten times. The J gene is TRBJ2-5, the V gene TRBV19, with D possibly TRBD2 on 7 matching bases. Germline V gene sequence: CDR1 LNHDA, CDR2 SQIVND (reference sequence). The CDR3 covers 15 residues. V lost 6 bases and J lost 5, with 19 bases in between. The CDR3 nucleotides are TGTGCCAGTAGCCGGAAGCCGGGGGGCGGGGAGACCCAGTACTTC. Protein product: CASSRKPGGGETQYF.

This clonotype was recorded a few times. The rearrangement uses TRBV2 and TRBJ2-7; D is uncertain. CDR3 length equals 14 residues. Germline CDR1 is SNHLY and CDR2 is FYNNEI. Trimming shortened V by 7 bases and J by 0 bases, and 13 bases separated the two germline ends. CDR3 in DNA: TGTGCCAGCATTCTCAGACCGACCTCCTACGAGCAGTACTTC. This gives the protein CASILRPTSYEQYF.

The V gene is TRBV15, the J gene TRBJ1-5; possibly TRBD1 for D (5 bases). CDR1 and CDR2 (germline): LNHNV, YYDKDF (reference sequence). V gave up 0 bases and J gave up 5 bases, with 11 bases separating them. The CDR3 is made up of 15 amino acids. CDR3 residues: CATSRDRGWDQPQHF. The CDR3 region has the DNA TGTGCCACCAGCAGAGATCGGGGGTGGGATCAGCCCCAGCATTTT. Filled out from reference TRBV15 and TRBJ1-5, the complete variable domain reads DAMVIQNPRYQVTQFGKPVTLSCSQTLNHNVMYWYQQKSSQAPKLLFHYYDKDFNNEADTPDNFQSRRPNTSFCFLDIRSPGLGDTAMYLCATSRDRGWDQPQHFGDGTRLSIL.

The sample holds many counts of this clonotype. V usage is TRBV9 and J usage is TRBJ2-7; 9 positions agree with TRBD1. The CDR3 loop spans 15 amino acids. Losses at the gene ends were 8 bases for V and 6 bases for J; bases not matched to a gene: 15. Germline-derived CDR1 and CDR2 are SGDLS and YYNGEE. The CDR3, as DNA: TGTGCCAGTCACCTCACCGGGACAGGGCCGGGCGAGCAGTACTTC. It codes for CASHLTGTGPGEQYF. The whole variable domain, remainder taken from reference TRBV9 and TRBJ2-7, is DSGVTQTPKHLITATGQRVTLRCSPRSGDLSVYWYQQSLDQGLQFLIQYYNGEERAKGNILERFSAQQFPDLHSELNLSSLELGDSALYFCASHLTGTGPGEQYFGPGTRLTVT.

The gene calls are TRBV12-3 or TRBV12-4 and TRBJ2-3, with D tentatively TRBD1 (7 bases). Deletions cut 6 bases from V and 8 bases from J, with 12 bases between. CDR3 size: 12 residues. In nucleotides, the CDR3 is TGTGCCAGCAGGCCAGGGGGGACTACGCAGTATTTT. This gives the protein CASRPGGTTQYF.

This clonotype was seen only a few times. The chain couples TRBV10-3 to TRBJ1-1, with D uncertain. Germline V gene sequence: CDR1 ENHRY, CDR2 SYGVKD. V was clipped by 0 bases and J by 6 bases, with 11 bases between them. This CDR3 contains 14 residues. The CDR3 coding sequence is TGTGCCATCAGTGAGTCGCCCGGGATCGCTGAAGCTTTCTTT. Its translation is CAISESPGIAEAFF.

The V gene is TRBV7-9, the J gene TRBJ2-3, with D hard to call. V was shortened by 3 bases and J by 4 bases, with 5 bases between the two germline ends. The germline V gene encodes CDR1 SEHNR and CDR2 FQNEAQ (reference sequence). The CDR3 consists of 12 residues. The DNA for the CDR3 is TGTGCCAGCAGCTTTAGTTCAGATACGCAGTATTTT. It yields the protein CASSFSSDTQYF.

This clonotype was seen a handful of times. The CDR3 region is CASSPLGENTEAFF. The CDR3 region has the DNA TGTGCCAGTAGTCCCCTAGGGGAGAACACTGAAGCTTTCTTT. The V gene is TRBV19, the J gene TRBJ1-1, with D perhaps TRBD1 (5 bases). Per germline, CDR1 LNHDA and CDR2 SQIVND (reference sequence). Trimming removed 5 bases from V and 1 base from J, with 11 bases in between. The CDR3 has 14 residues.

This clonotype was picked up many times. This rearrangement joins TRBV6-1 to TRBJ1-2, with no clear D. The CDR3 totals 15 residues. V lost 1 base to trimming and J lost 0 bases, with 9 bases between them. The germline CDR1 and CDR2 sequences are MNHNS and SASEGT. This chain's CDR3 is CASSEGARTNYGYTF. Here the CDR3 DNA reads TGTGCCAGCAGTGAAGGAGCCCGAACTAACTATGGCTACACCTTC.

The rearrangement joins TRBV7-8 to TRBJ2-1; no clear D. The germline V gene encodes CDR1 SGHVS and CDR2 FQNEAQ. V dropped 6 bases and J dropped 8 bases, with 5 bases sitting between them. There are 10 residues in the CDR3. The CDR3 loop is CASRVDEQFF. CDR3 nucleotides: TGTGCCAGCAGGGTCGATGAGCAGTTCTTC.

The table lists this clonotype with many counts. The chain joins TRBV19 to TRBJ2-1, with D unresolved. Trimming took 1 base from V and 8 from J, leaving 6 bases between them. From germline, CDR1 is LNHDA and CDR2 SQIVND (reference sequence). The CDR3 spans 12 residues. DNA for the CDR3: TGTGCCAGTAGTATAGTCGGGTATGAGCAGTTCTTC. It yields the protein CASSIVGYEQFF.

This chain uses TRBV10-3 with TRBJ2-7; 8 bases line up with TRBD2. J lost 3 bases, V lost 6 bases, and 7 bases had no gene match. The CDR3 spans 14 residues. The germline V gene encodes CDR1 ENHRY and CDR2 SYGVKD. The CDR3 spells CAIRPGLGDYEQYF. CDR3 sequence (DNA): TGTGCCATCAGACCGGGACTAGGGGACTACGAGCAGTACTTC.

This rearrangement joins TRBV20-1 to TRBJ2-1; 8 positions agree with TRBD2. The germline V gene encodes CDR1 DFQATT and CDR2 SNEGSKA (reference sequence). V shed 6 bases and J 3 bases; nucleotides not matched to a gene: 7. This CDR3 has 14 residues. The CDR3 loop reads CSALSGGVYNEQFF. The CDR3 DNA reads TGCAGTGCCCTGAGCGGGGGAGTCTACAATGAGCAGTTCTTC.

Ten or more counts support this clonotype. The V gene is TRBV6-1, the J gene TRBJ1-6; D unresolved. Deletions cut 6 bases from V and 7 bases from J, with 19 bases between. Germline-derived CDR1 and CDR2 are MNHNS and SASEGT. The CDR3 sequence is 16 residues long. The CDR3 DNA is TGTGCCAGCAGGGCCCTGGACGCCGGAGAGAATTCACCCCTCCACTTT. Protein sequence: CASRALDAGENSPLHF.

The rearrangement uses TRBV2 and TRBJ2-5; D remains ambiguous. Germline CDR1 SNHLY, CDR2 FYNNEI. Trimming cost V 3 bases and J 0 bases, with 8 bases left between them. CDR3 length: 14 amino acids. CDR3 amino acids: CASSDQVHQETQYF. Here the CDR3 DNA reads TGTGCCAGCAGTGACCAGGTACACCAAGAGACCCAGTACTTC.

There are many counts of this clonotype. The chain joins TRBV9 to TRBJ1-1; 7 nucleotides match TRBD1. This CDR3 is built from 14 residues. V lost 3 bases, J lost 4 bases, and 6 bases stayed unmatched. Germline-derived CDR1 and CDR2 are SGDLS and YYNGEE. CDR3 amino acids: CASSASQGVTEAFF. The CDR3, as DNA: TGTGCCAGCAGCGCATCCCAGGGGGTCACTGAAGCTTTCTTT.

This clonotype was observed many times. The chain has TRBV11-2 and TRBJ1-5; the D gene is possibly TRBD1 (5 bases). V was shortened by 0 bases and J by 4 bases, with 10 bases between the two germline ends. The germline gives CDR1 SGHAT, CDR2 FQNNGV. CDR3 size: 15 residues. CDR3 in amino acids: CASSLDRVANQPQHF. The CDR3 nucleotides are TGTGCCAGCAGCTTAGACAGGGTGGCAAATCAGCCCCAGCATTTT. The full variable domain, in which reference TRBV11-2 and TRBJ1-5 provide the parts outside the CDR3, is EAGVAQSPRYKIIEKRQSVAFWCNPISGHATLYWYQQILGQGPKLLIQFQNNGVVDDSQLPKDRFSAERLKGVDSTLKIQPAKLEDSAVYLCASSLDRVANQPQHFGDGTRLSIL.